This T cell receptor (beta chain) emerged from a study of beta chain features in type 1 diabetes. The germline CDR1 and CDR2 sequences are SGHTA and FQGNSA. The CDR3 sequence is 15 residues long. V was pared by 1 base and J by 7 bases, with 5 bases of the junction left unmatched. CD45RO/CCR7/CD25/CD127/CD95/CD27 sorting isolated CD4+ naive, central memory, regulatory and stem cell-like memory cells. As every portion of the isolated RNA was reverse transcribed, the sequencing read expressed TCRB transcripts. When averaged, stem cell-like memory T cell samples yielded roughly 1 million reads. Only in-frame clones appear in the TCRdb table, and some are missing; sequencing was by immunoSEQ multiplex PCR. This sample has 10,000 to 15,000 clones; over 40% occur once, and the top ten carry around 0.97%. Study observations and caveats: Comparison showed that naive, central memory and Treg TCRB repertoires appeared more similar among patients than among healthy donors.

As concerns this clone: Its antigen is unidentified.

Material for sequencing was stem cell memory CD4+ T cells from blood. The receptor was derived from a man younger than 30 in good health. V gene TRBV7-2 combines with J gene TRBJ2-3; 10 bases fit TRBD2. CDR3 protein: CASSLERGGHYTQYF. For the CDR3, the DNA is TGTGCCAGCAGCTTAGAGCGGGGGGGCCATTATACGCAGTATTTT.